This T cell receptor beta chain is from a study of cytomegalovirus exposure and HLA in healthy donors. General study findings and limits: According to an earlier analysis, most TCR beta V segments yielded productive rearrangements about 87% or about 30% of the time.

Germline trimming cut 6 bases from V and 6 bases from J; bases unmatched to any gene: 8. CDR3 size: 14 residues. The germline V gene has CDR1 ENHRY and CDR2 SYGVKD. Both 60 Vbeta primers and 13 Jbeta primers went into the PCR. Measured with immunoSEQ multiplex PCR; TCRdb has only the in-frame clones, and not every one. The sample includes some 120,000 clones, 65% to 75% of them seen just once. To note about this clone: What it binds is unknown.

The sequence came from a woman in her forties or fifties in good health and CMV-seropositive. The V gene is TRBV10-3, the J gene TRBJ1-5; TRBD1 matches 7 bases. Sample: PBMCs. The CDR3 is CAISVAGGRQPQHF. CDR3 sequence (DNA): TGTGCCATCAGCGTGGCAGGGGGGCGTCAGCCCCAGCATTTT.